This entry features one TCR beta chain sequence. Antigen unknown. Expressed TCRB transcripts got sequenced, as all isolated RNA was reverse transcribed. Repertoires were generated with immunoSEQ multiplex PCR, while TCRdb's copy carries only in-frame clones and drops some. The sample holds 250,000 to 300,000 clones, approximately 24% seen once. The data were taken from a study of beta chain features in type 1 diabetes. Findings and limits, study-wide: Type 1 diabetes patients showed a moderate but significant shortening of TCRB CDR3s in all four CD4+ subsets.

Looked up from germline, CDR1 is MNHEY and CDR2 is SMNVEV (reference sequence). The length of the CDR3 is 14 residues. Sequenced material: naive CD4+ T cells from blood. The receptor was derived from a woman aged 25-40 years with type 1 diabetes. J is TRBJ2-5 and V is TRBV27; 7 nucleotides match TRBD1. The better agreement between TRBJ2-7 and the DNA end casts doubt on the J call. For the CDR3, the DNA is TGTGCCAGCCAAAAACGGGACAGTGCCTACGAGCAGTACTTC. Translated: CASQKRDSAYEQYF.